A single T cell receptor beta chain is shown here with its context. The CDR3 runs 13 residues. Germline V lookup: CDR1 SNHLY, CDR2 FYNNEI. Trimming left V 5 bases short and J 1 base short, with 8 bases between. This entry is derived from a study of cytomegalovirus exposure and HLA in healthy donors. The PCR made use of 60 Vbeta and 13 Jbeta primers. Clones were sequenced by immunoSEQ multiplex PCR, and TCRdb holds only the in-frame ones, with some missing. Here the sample spans around 140,000 clones, approximately 80% being singletons. This receptor was identified in a woman in her 40s in good health and CMV-seropositive. The sequencing sample was made of PBMCs. J is TRBJ1-1 and V is TRBV2, with D tentatively TRBD1 (6 bases). This CDR3 is CASSLDRNTEAFF. As DNA, the CDR3 is TGTGCCAGCAGTTTGGACAGGAACACTGAAGCTTTCTTT.